One sample yielded the 27 T cell receptor beta chains listed below, sequenced in a study of immune heterogeneity within non-small cell lung tumors (dated by TCRdb to the late 2010s). Genomic DNA extracted from bulk tumor tissue served as TCR template, with around 0.55 ug gDNA amplified per sample. During surgery, several biopsies were collected from each primary tumor and placed as far from one another as possible within the tumor mass. The study cohort was described as untreated, and patients were newly diagnosed NSCLC cases undergoing curative surgery. Sequencing was carried out with a HiSeq X Ten. A multiplex PCR system amplified the TCR beta CDR3 region, with a first 10-cycle round using 32 V-gene forward and 13 J-gene reverse primers. Using fastp trimming at Q25 and MiXCR clonotype assembly, TCRdb reanalyzed the public sequencing data and kept in-frame beta chains. Merged by CDR3 protein, the rows form single entries marked with the most common genes and DNA. This sample is represented by 4,000 to 5,500 distinct CDR3 sequences; under 30% of them were singletons. Of the sample, roughly 9.8% falls within the top ten clones.

Sequenced: lung tumor tissue. All receptors derive from a man between 50 and 59 years old with non-small cell lung cancer.

This clonotype is medium-sized (0.01 to 0.1%) within its sample. This chain joins TRBV7-9 and TRBJ1-1, with 8 bases identical to TRBD1. The ends lost 2 bases at V and 5 bases at J; junction bases unmatched: 4. The CDR3 runs 14 residues. Germline V gene lookup returns CDR1 SEHNR and CDR2 FQNEAQ (reference sequence). The CDR3 sequence: CASSLSGGLTEAFF. CDR3 sequence (DNA): TGTGCCAGCAGCTTATCAGGGGGCTTGACTGAAGCTTTCTTT.

Remarks on this clonotype: A single base separates this from a much larger clone, so it may be a read error. CDR3 bases: TGTGTCAGCTTAAAATGGGGGGAGACCCAGTACTTC. It yields the protein CVSLKWGETQYF. V gene TRBV6-1 combines with J gene TRBJ2-5; D is tentatively TRBD1 or TRBD2 (5 bases each). The CDR3 extends over 12 amino acids. Germline loops: CDR1 MNHNS, CDR2 SASEGT.

With regard to this clonotype: The CDR3 ends on some other residue instead of the conserved phenylalanine or tryptophan, so this is likely a read error. The chain combines TRBV6-2 or TRBV6-3 with TRBJ1-1, with D perhaps TRBD1 (6 bases). Germline V CDR1 and CDR2: MNHEY, SVGEGT. V lost 0 bases, J lost 6 bases, and 14 bases lay in between. This CDR3 has 15 amino acids. The CDR3 DNA reads as TGTGCCAGCAGTTACTCGACGGGGGCGCGGCCTGAAGCTTTCGTT. Amino acid sequence: CASSYSTGARPEAFV.

By share, this clonotype counts as medium-sized (0.01 to 0.1%). The chain couples TRBV13 to TRBJ2-7; TRBD2 is a possible D gene (6 bases). The V gene's germline CDR1 is PRHDT and CDR2 FYEKMQ (reference sequence). The CDR3 totals 13 residues. V was clipped by 9 bases and J by 6 bases, with 18 bases between them. The CDR3 DNA reads as TGTGCCAGTCATACACGGGGGATTAGCGAGCAGTACTTC. Translation gives CASHTRGISEQYF.

Ten or more counts support this clonotype. The V gene is TRBV4-2, the J gene TRBJ2-1; 10 nucleotides match TRBD2. V lost 0 bases, J lost 4 bases, and 0 bases stayed unmatched. Germline V gene sequence: CDR1 LGHNA, CDR2 YNFKEQ. The CDR3 has 15 amino acids. CDR3 amino acids: CASSQEAGGYNEQFF. The CDR3 coding sequence is TGTGCCAGCAGCCAAGAAGCGGGAGGGTACAATGAGCAGTTCTTC.

This clonotype was counted at least ten times. The chain couples TRBV19 to TRBJ2-6; D remains ambiguous. This CDR3 is 16 amino acids long. Trimming pared 3 bases from V and 0 bases from J, leaving 9 bases between. Germline CDR1 is LNHDA and CDR2 is SQIVND (reference sequence). CDR3 amino acids: CASSITSASGANVLTF. For the CDR3, the DNA is TGTGCCAGTAGTATTACCTCTGCCTCTGGGGCCAACGTCCTGACTTTC.

This clonotype is categorized as medium-sized. This chain uses TRBV7-2 with TRBJ2-7, with TRBD2 matching 10 bases. V lost 5 bases and J lost 4; bases outside the gene matches: 5. From germline, CDR1 is SGHTA and CDR2 FQGNSA. CDR3 size: 14 residues. The CDR3 protein is CASSASSGGYEQYF. The CDR3 DNA follows: TGTGCCAGCAGCGCCTCTAGCGGGGGTTACGAGCAGTACTTC.

This clonotype was found many times. The germline gene is not matched at one end of the junction; a read error may be the cause. J is TRBJ1-1 and V is TRBV7-8; D not resolved. Germline V gene data show CDR1 as SGHVS and CDR2 as FQNEAQ. This CDR3 is 12 amino acids long. The CDR3 nucleotides are TGTGCCAGCAGCCCACTAAACACTGAAGCTTCCTTT. Its protein is CASSPLNTEASF. The variable domain in full, completed from reference TRBV7-8 and TRBJ1-1, reads GAGVSQSPRYKVAKRGQDVALRCDPISGHVSLFWYQQALGQGPEFLTYFQNEAQLDKSGLPSDRFFAERPEGSVSTLKIQRTQQEDSAVYLCASSPLNTEASFGQGTRLTVV.

The chain links TRBV7-8 to TRBJ1-5; possible D gene TRBD1, 6 bases. The V gene lost 5 bases and the J gene lost 6 bases, with 14 bases spanning the gap. The germline V gene has CDR1 SGHVS and CDR2 FQNEAQ. The CDR3 covers 14 residues. The CDR3 here is CASSIGGGAQPQHF. CDR3 sequence (DNA): TGTGCCAGCAGCATCGGAGGGGGGGCTCAGCCCCAGCATTTT.

This clonotype is large (0.1 to 1%). The gene calls are TRBV28 and TRBJ2-7; TRBD2 matches at 12 bases. From germline, CDR1 is MDHEN and CDR2 SYDVKM. The CDR3 loop spans 15 amino acids. J gave up 5 bases and V 5 bases, and 7 bases lay outside the gene matches. The CDR3 here is CASSPTSGSHNEQYF. CDR3 coding DNA: TGTGCCAGCAGTCCGACTAGCGGGAGTCACAACGAGCAGTACTTC.

This clonotype is medium-sized by share. This CDR3 reads CASSESWAYGYTF. CDR3 nucleotides: TGCGCCAGCAGTGAGTCTTGGGCGTATGGCTACACCTTC. The V and J genes are TRBV10-2 and TRBJ1-2, with D hard to call. Trimming shortened V by 0 bases and J by 5 bases, and 7 bases separated the two germline ends. The germline gives CDR1 WSHSY, CDR2 SAAADI. The CDR3 consists of 13 residues.

This clonotype is judged medium-sized. The chain links TRBV12-3 or TRBV12-4 to TRBJ2-2, with 7 bases lining up with TRBD2. After removal of 1 base from V and 1 base from J, the junction contained 3 bases not matched to a gene. The CDR3 has 16 amino acids. Here the CDR3 DNA reads TGTGCCAGCAGTTTAGACAGCGGGGAGAACACCGGGGAGCTGTTTTTT. It codes for CASSLDSGENTGELFF.

To note about this clonotype: The conserved closing phenylalanine or tryptophan is absent in this CDR3, likely reflecting a read error. The chain links TRBV28 to TRBJ2-7, with D perhaps matching TRBD1 or TRBD2 (5 bases each). Trimming took off 4 bases at V and 3 bases at J, with 16 bases between the two ends. Germline V lookup: CDR1 MDHEN, CDR2 SYDVKM. The CDR3 loop spans 15 amino acids. CDR3 in amino acids: CASSSVGQGRYEQYL. Here the CDR3 DNA reads TGTGCCAGCAGTTCCGTAGGTCAGGGACGCTACGAGCAGTACTTG.

By share, this clonotype counts as medium-sized. The chain joins TRBV27 to TRBJ2-7; TRBD1 matches at 10 bases. CDR3 size: 14 residues. In germline, CDR1 is MNHEY, CDR2 SMNVEV (reference sequence). J gave up 3 bases and V 6 bases, and 5 bases lay outside the gene matches. CDR3 region: CASSKGQGLYEQYF. CDR3 nucleotide sequence: TGTGCCAGCAGCAAGGGACAGGGGCTCTACGAGCAGTACTTC.

This clonotype rates as medium-sized (0.01 to 0.1%). V gene TRBV10-1 combines with J gene TRBJ2-3; D is uncertain. Germline CDR1 is WNHNN and CDR2 is SYGVQD (reference sequence). The V and J ends lost 4 bases and 8 bases respectively, with 10 bases between them. The CDR3 is made up of 12 amino acids. CDR3 sequence: CASSGTSRTQYF. DNA for the CDR3: TGCGCCAGCAGTGGAACAAGTCGTACGCAGTATTTT.

In its sample, this clonotype ranks as large. The chain combines TRBV27 with TRBJ2-1, with 7 nucleotides matching TRBD1. With V trimmed by 6 bases and J by 10 bases, 12 bases remained unmatched. The CDR3 has 14 amino acids. Germline V gene lookup returns CDR1 MNHEY and CDR2 SMNVEV (reference sequence). CDR3 loop: CASSRDSQPREQFF. The CDR3 DNA reads TGTGCCAGCAGCCGGGACAGTCAACCCAGAGAGCAGTTCTTC.

Comments on this clonotype: One end of the junction is discordant with germline, which a read error may explain. The chain employs TRBV7-9 and TRBJ1-2; D gene unclear. The germline V gene encodes CDR1 SEHNR and CDR2 FQNEAQ (reference sequence). The CDR3 consists of 12 residues. In DNA form, the CDR3 reads TGTGCCATCAGCCCCTCGGTCTATGGCTACACCTTC. Translation: CAISPSVYGYTF.

In its sample, this clonotype ranks as medium-sized. The chain joins TRBV9 to TRBJ2-5; the match to TRBD2 covers 7 bases. The germline CDR1 and CDR2 sequences are SGDLS and YYNGEE. This CDR3 is 15 amino acids long. Losses at the gene ends were 6 bases for V and 2 bases for J; bases not matched to a gene: 10. The CDR3 region is CASTKGGGPQETQYF. CDR3 coding DNA: TGTGCCAGCACGAAGGGCGGGGGTCCTCAAGAGACCCAGTACTTC.

The rearrangement links TRBV7-8 to TRBJ1-1; no reliable D call. This CDR3 has 15 amino acids. Germline CDR1 SGHVS, CDR2 FQNEAQ. Deletions cut 2 bases from V and 1 base from J, with 11 bases between. Here the CDR3 reads CASSLLLGKNTEAFF. Here the CDR3 DNA reads TGTGCCAGCAGCTTATTACTAGGCAAGAACACTGAAGCTTTCTTT.

This clonotype is termed medium-sized. The chain uses TRBV6-1 and TRBJ1-1, with 8 nucleotides matching TRBD1. V shed 4 bases and J 7 bases; nucleotides not matched to a gene: 11. There are 15 residues in the CDR3. Germline CDR1 and CDR2: MNHNS and SASEGT. CDR3 sequence reads: CASSGLLTGDNEAFF. CDR3 nucleotides: TGTGCCAGCAGTGGACTATTGACAGGGGATAATGAAGCTTTCTTT.

As for this clonotype: A junction end diverges from the germline sequence, so it may reflect a read error. V usage is TRBV5-6 and J usage is TRBJ1-2; no reliable D call. The CDR3 is 14 residues long. Germline V gene data show CDR1 as SGHDT and CDR2 as YYEEEE. The CDR3 loop is CASSLENSSYGCTF. The DNA for the CDR3 is TGTGCCAGCAGCTTAGAGAACAGTAGCTATGGCTGCACCTTC. Full variable domain (outside the CDR3, taken from reference TRBV5-6 and TRBJ1-2): DAGVTQSPTHLIKTRGQQVTLRCSPKSGHDTVSWYQQALGQGPQFIFQYYEEEERQRGNFPDRFSGHQFPNYSSELNVNALLLGDSALYLCASSLENSSYGCTFGSGTRLTVV.

In its sample, this clonotype is medium-sized. V and J are TRBV20-1 and TRBJ1-5; TRBD1 aligns across 7 bases. The ends lost 7 bases at V and 3 bases at J; junction bases unmatched: 9. Germline CDR1 and CDR2: DFQATT and SNEGSKA (reference sequence). The CDR3 is made up of 14 amino acids. The CDR3 is CSVISGTDNQPQHF. The DNA of the CDR3 is TGCAGTGTCATTTCCGGGACAGACAATCAGCCCCAGCATTTT.

About this clonotype: This may come from a read error, since a much larger clone is one base off. The chain is built from TRBV12-3 or TRBV12-4 and TRBJ1-1, with D hard to call. The CDR3 contains 14 residues. CDR3 region: CASSFGEANTEALF. The CDR3 DNA follows: TGTGCCAGCAGTTTTGGGGAGGCGAACACTGAAGCTCTCTTT.

This clonotype rates as medium-sized. Here the CDR3 reads CSAREGQGTEKLFF. The CDR3 nucleotides are TGCAGTGCTAGAGAGGGACAGGGTACCGAAAAACTGTTTTTT. This sequence joins TRBV20-1 and TRBJ1-4; 9 bases align to TRBD1. CDR3 size: 14 residues. The germline V gene has CDR1 DFQATT and CDR2 SNEGSKA (reference sequence). The V gene end was trimmed by 0 bases and the J gene end by 8 bases; junction bases not matched to a gene: 4.

By share, this clonotype ranks as medium-sized (0.01 to 0.1%). The chain recombines TRBV2 with TRBJ2-3; no clear D. CDR1 is SNHLY, CDR2 FYNNEI, per germline. The ends were cut back, 5 bases at V and 2 bases at J, with 8 bases in the middle. The CDR3 contains 13 residues. CDR3 coding DNA: TGTGCCAGCAGTAGCCAGAACACAGATACGCAGTATTTT. Translating it yields CASSSQNTDTQYF. The entire variable domain, with the rest obtained from reference TRBV2 and TRBJ2-3, is as follows: EPEVTQTPSHQVTQMGQEVILRCVPISNHLYFYWYRQILGQKVEFLVSFYNNEISEKSEIFDDQFSVERPDGSNFTLKIRSTKLEDSAMYFCASSSQNTDTQYFGPGTRLTVL.

By its share, this clonotype is medium-sized. The chain couples TRBV5-1 to TRBJ1-4; perhaps TRBD1 as D (6 bases). The CDR3 sequence is 17 residues long. Trimming left V 0 bases short and J 10 bases short, with 22 bases between. Germline V lookup: CDR1 SGHRS, CDR2 YFSETQ. The CDR3 here is CASSLEASGGSTGKLFF. CDR3 DNA sequence: TGCGCCAGCAGCTTGGAGGCGTCTGGGGGCTCAACGGGAAAACTGTTTTTT.

This clonotype is medium-sized within its sample. The V and J genes are TRBV6-1 and TRBJ1-4, with D hard to call. Between the trimmed V and J ends, which lost 2 bases and 6 bases, there was a span of 10 bases. Germline CDR1 reads MNHNS; CDR2 reads SASEGT. The CDR3 is made up of 14 amino acids. As DNA, the CDR3 is TGTGCCAGCAGTGAAAGTTACTTTGATGAAAAACTGTTTTTT. Translated: CASSESYFDEKLFF.